The next 21 T cell receptor beta chains were all read from a single sample in a study of CD8 T cells in Susac syndrome. Reverse transcription of about 0.5 to 1 ug RNA used random hexamers. Via MiXCR, TCRdb re-called the immunoSEQ multiplex PCR reads, giving one row per CDR3 protein. There are roughly 150,000 distinct CDR3 sequences in the sample; 95% occur only once, and 0.065% to 0.1% lies in the top ten. The sequencing input was CD4+ T cells from PBMCs. These receptors came from a human donor with Susac syndrome.

The gene calls are TRBV19 and TRBJ2-6; D uncertain. CDR3 length equals 14 residues. Per the germline V gene, CDR1 is LNHDA and CDR2 is SQIVND (reference sequence). The germline V and J ends were trimmed by 3 bases and 2 bases, with 5 bases remaining between them. The CDR3 coding sequence is TGTGCCAGTAGTATGGTAGCTGGGGCCAACGTCCTGACTTTC. Its translation is CASSMVAGANVLTF.

The rearrangement joins TRBV9 to TRBJ1-1; D is undetermined. The V end was cut by 4 bases, the J end by 1 base, with 11 bases between. The germline V gene encodes CDR1 SGDLS and CDR2 YYNGEE. This CDR3 is built from 14 residues. In DNA form, the CDR3 reads TGTGCCAGCAGCCCTCTTCCAGCGAACACTGAAGCTTTCTTT. This translates into CASSPLPANTEAFF.

The sample holds one count of this clonotype. V gene TRBV11-2 combines with J gene TRBJ2-1, with unresolved D. The CDR3 runs to 10 residues. V was trimmed by 5 bases and J by 6 bases, leaving 2 bases between them. CDR1 and CDR2 from the germline V gene are SGHAT and FQNNGV. The CDR3 region is CASSPNEQFF. CDR3 DNA sequence: TGTGCCAGCAGCCCCAATGAGCAGTTCTTC.

This chain links TRBV20-1 with TRBJ2-7, with 9 bases lining up with TRBD2. In germline, CDR1 is DFQATT, CDR2 SNEGSKA (reference sequence). The CDR3 is 14 residues long. Trimming took 6 bases from V and 0 from J; bases not matched to a gene: 6. The CDR3 nucleotides read TGCAGTGCCCATTATAGCGGGAGCTCCTACGAGCAGTACTTC. This encodes CSAHYSGSSYEQYF.

The chain links TRBV5-1 to TRBJ2-7; TRBD1 agrees at 7 bases. Germline V lookup: CDR1 SGHRS, CDR2 YFSETQ. Germline trimming cut 3 bases from V and 4 bases from J; bases unmatched to any gene: 10. The CDR3 extends over 15 amino acids. CDR3 nucleotides: TGCGCCAGCAGCTGGGCCCCGGGACAGCAATACGAGCAGTACTTC. Its protein is CASSWAPGQQYEQYF.

The chain has TRBV2 and TRBJ2-7, with 7 bases lining up with TRBD1. CDR3 length: 15 amino acids. Losses at the gene ends were 6 bases for V and 0 bases for J; bases not matched to a gene: 8. Germline V lookup: CDR1 SNHLY, CDR2 FYNNEI. The chain's CDR3 is CASRGGQVGSYEQYF. CDR3 nucleotides: TGTGCCAGCAGGGGCGGACAGGTGGGCTCCTACGAGCAGTACTTC. The entire variable domain, with the rest obtained from reference TRBV2 and TRBJ2-7, is as follows: EPEVTQTPSHQVTQMGQEVILRCVPISNHLYFYWYRQILGQKVEFLVSFYNNEISEKSEIFDDQFSVERPDGSNFTLKIRSTKLEDSAMYFCASRGGQVGSYEQYFGPGTRLTVT.

The chain joins TRBV5-4 to TRBJ2-7, with 7 bases lining up with TRBD1. CDR1 SGHNT and CDR2 YYREEE come from the germline V gene (reference sequence). The length of the CDR3 is 17 residues. V gave up 4 bases and J gave up 0 bases; unmatched junction bases: 13. The CDR3 nucleotides are TGTGCCAGCAGCCTACCTCAACAGGGGACAGACTCCTACGAGCAGTACTTC. Its translation is CASSLPQQGTDSYEQYF.

The rearrangement joins TRBV9 to TRBJ2-1; D not resolved. CDR1 SGDLS and CDR2 YYNGEE come from the germline V gene. V was trimmed by 0 bases and J by 7 bases, leaving 14 bases between them. The CDR3 covers 15 residues. Written as DNA, the CDR3 is TGTGCCAGCAGCGTAGCGTCCCTTGGGCCAAATGAGCAGTTCTTC. Translated: CASSVASLGPNEQFF.

This chain links TRBV20-1 with TRBJ1-5; tentatively, D is TRBD1 (6 bases). This CDR3 has 12 residues. Trimming pared 6 bases from V and 5 bases from J, leaving 11 bases between. Germline V gives CDR1 DFQATT, CDR2 SNEGSKA (reference sequence). This CDR3 reads CSAVRGDQPQHF. The CDR3 DNA sequence: TGCAGTGCCGTCAGGGGAGATCAGCCCCAGCATTTT.

The rearrangement uses TRBV5-1 and TRBJ2-1, with 12 positions matching TRBD2. Germline V gene sequence: CDR1 SGHRS, CDR2 YFSETQ. The V segment lost 2 bases and the J segment 2 bases; nucleotides outside the gene matches: 2. CDR3 length: 16 residues. CDR3: CASSFSSGGAYNEQFF. CDR3 DNA: TGCGCCAGCAGCTTCTCTAGCGGGGGGGCCTACAATGAGCAGTTCTTC.

The V call is TRBV12-3 or TRBV12-4, the J call TRBJ1-5; unclear D gene. The V gene lost 5 bases and the J gene lost 7 bases, with 15 bases spanning the gap. The CDR3 consists of 14 residues. CDR3 region: CASSSQDLRQPQHF. CDR3 in DNA: TGTGCCAGCAGTAGCCAGGACCTCCGACAGCCCCAGCATTTT.

This chain uses TRBV9 with TRBJ1-2; D gene ambiguous. CDR1 is SGDLS, CDR2 YYNGEE, per germline. CDR3 length equals 13 residues. Trimming pared 0 bases from V and 3 bases from J, leaving 6 bases between. The CDR3 sequence: CASSVEGYYGYTF. CDR3 nucleotide sequence: TGTGCCAGCAGCGTAGAGGGATACTATGGCTACACCTTC.

The chain has TRBV7-9 and TRBJ2-7; D possibly corresponds to TRBD1 (6 bases). Deletions cut 4 bases from V and 6 bases from J, with 25 bases between. Germline V gives CDR1 SEHNR, CDR2 FQNEAQ (reference sequence). This CDR3 contains 17 residues. CDR3 nucleotides: TGTGCCAGCAGCTCACCTCCAGGGGCTCTCCTAATGGGCGAGCAGTACTTC. Translated, it gives CASSSPPGALLMGEQYF.

The chain is built from TRBV28 and TRBJ2-5, with 9 positions matching TRBD1. The CDR3 length is 13 residues. V was clipped by 7 bases and J by 6 bases; unmatched bases: 6. CDR1 MDHEN and CDR2 SYDVKM come from the germline V gene. The CDR3 DNA reads as TGTGCCAGCACCGGGACAGGGCTAAAGACCCAGTACTTC. Protein product: CASTGTGLKTQYF.

This clonotype was observed a single time. V and J are TRBV6-4 and TRBJ2-1; 12 positions match TRBD2. CDR1 and CDR2 from the germline V gene are MRHNA and SNTAGT. CDR3 length: 15 amino acids. J lost 6 bases, V lost 0 bases, and 0 bases had no gene match. The CDR3 region has the DNA TGTGCCAGCAGTGACTCGACTAGCGGGAGCAATGAGCAGTTCTTC. This sequence encodes CASSDSTSGSNEQFF.

The chain is built from TRBV5-1 and TRBJ1-4; no firm D call. Germline loops: CDR1 SGHRS, CDR2 YFSETQ. The V end was cut by 5 bases, the J end by 10 bases, with 18 bases between. The CDR3 has 14 amino acids. The DNA of the CDR3 is TGCGCCAGCAGTACTTCTTGGCCTGAAGGAAAACTGTTTTTT. Protein product: CASSTSWPEGKLFF.

The chain links TRBV29-1 to TRBJ1-1, with 7 bases aligning to TRBD1. This CDR3 has 13 residues. Germline V lookup: CDR1 SQVTM, CDR2 ANQGSEA. The trim removed 7 bases at V and 2 bases at J, leaving 7 bases unmatched. The CDR3 DNA follows: TGCAGCGCCACGACAGGGCCAAACACTGAAGCTTTCTTT. This codes for CSATTGPNTEAFF.

The V and J genes are TRBV29-1 and TRBJ2-5; D is possibly TRBD1 (6 bases). The CDR3 consists of 13 residues. CDR1 and CDR2 (germline): SQVTM, ANQGSEA. V was pared by 7 bases and J by 4 bases, with 16 bases between. The CDR3 here is CSAGEQGRETQYF. CDR3 DNA sequence: TGCAGCGCTGGAGAACAGGGACGAGAGACCCAGTACTTC.

This chain links TRBV20-1 with TRBJ1-1; a weak D match, TRBD1 (6 bases). Germline V gives CDR1 DFQATT, CDR2 SNEGSKA (reference sequence). There are 14 residues in the CDR3. V lost 2 bases and J lost 4, with 14 bases in between. CDR3 sequence: CSARYGGGLTEAFF. CDR3 coding DNA: TGCAGTGCTAGATATGGGGGGGGGCTCACTGAAGCTTTCTTT.

V and J are TRBV3-1 and TRBJ2-2; a possible D gene is TRBD2 (5 bases). The V and J ends lost 0 bases and 0 bases respectively, with 8 bases between them. Germline CDR1 reads LGHDT; CDR2 reads YNNKEL (reference sequence). The CDR3 covers 16 residues. CDR3 loop: CASSQDYGANTGELFF. As DNA, the CDR3 is TGTGCCAGCAGCCAAGATTACGGGGCGAACACCGGGGAGCTGTTTTTT.

This chain links TRBV5-4 with TRBJ2-5; 13 nucleotides line up with TRBD2. The CDR3 is 16 residues long. Germline V gives CDR1 SGHNT, CDR2 YYREEE (reference sequence). Germline trimming cut 2 bases from V and 5 bases from J; bases unmatched to any gene: 6. Here the CDR3 DNA reads TGTGCCAGCAGCTTCCAAGGACTAGCGGGGGTGGAGACCCAGTACTTC. Residues: CASSFQGLAGVETQYF.